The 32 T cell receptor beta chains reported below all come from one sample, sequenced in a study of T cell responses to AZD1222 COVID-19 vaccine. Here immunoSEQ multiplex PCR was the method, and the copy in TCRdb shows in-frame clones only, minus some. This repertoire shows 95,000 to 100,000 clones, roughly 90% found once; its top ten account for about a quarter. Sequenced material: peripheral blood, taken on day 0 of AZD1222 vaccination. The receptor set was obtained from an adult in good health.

The CDR3 protein is CASSSPAGSRAEAFF. As DNA, the CDR3 is TGTGCCAGCAGCTCACCTGCCGGGTCAAGGGCTGAAGCTTTCTTT. The V call is TRBV5-4, the J call TRBJ1-1, with D hard to call. The germline gives CDR1 SGHNT, CDR2 YYREEE (reference sequence). The CDR3 is 15 amino acids. Trimming removed 3 bases at V and 6 bases at J, with 18 bases between.

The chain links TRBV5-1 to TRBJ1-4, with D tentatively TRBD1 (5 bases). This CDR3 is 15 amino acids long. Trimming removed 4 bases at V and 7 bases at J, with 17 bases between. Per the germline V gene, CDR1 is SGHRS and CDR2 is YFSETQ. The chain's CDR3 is CASSPTGQGGEKLFF. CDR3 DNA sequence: TGCGCCAGCAGCCCGACCGGCCAGGGTGGTGAAAAACTGTTTTTT.

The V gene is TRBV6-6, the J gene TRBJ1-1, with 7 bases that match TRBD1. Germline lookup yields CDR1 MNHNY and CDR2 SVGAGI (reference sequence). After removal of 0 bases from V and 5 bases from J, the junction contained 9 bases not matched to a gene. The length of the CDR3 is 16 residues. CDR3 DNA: TGTGCCAGCAGTTACTCCCCCGGGGCAGGGGGAACTGAAGCTTTCTTT. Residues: CASSYSPGAGGTEAFF.

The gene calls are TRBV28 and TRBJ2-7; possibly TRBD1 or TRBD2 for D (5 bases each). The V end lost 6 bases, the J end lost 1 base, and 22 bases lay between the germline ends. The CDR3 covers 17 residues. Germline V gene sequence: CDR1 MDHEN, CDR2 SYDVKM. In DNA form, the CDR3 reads TGTGCCAGCAGCCTTGGCCGGGGCCGAACTAGATCCTACGAGCAGTACTTC. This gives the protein CASSLGRGRTRSYEQYF.

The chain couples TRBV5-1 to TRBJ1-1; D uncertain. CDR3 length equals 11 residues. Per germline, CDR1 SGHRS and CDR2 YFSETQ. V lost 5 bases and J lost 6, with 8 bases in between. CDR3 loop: CASRDGAEAFF. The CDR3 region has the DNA TGCGCCAGCAGGGACGGAGCTGAAGCTTTCTTT.

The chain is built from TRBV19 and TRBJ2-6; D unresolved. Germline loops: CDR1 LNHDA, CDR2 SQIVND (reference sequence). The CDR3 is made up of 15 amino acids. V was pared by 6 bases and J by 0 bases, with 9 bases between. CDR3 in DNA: TGTGCCAGTAGCACAAGTTCCTCTGGGGCCAACGTCCTGACTTTC. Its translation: CASSTSSSGANVLTF.

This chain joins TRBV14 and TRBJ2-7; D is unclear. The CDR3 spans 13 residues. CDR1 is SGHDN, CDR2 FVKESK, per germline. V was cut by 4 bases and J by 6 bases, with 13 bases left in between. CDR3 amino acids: CASSRRTVREQYF. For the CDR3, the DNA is TGTGCCAGCAGCCGAAGGACGGTCCGCGAGCAGTACTTC. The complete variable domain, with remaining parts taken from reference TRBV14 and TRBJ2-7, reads EAGVTQFPSHSVIEKGQTVTLRCDPISGHDNLYWYRRVMGKEIKFLLHFVKESKQDESGMPNNRFLAERTGGTYSTLKVQPAELEDSGVYFCASSRRTVREQYFGPGTRLTVT.

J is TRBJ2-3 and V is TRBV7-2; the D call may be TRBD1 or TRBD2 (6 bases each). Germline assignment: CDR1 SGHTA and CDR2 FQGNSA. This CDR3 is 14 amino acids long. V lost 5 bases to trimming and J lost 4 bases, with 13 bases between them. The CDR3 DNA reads TGTGCCAGCAGCACTAGGGGGGCCGCAGATACGCAGTATTTT. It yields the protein CASSTRGAADTQYF.

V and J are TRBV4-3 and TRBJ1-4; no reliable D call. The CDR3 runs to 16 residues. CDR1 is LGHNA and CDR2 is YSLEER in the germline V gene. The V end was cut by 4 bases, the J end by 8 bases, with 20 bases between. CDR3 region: CASSPRGEGNEEKLFF. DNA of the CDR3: TGCGCCAGCAGCCCCCGCGGTGAGGGCAATGAGGAAAAACTGTTTTTT.

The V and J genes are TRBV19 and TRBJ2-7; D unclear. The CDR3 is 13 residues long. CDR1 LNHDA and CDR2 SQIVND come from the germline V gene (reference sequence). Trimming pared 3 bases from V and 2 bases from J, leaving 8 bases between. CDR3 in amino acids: CASSMWPAYEQYF. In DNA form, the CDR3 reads TGTGCCAGTAGTATGTGGCCAGCCTACGAGCAGTACTTC.

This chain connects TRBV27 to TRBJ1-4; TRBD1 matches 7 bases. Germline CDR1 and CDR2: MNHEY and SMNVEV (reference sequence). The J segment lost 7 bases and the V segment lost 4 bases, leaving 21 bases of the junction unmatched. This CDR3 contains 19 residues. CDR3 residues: CASSSFNRGAIGRGEKLFF. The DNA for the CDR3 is TGTGCCAGCAGTTCCTTCAACAGGGGAGCAATTGGCAGGGGTGAAAAACTGTTTTTT.

The CDR3 here is CASSQNPRGTEAFF. As DNA, the CDR3 is TGCGCCAGCAGCCAAAATCCCCGCGGGACTGAAGCTTTCTTT. The V call is TRBV4-3, the J call TRBJ1-1, with D unclear. Germline CDR1 is LGHNA and CDR2 is YSLEER. The CDR3 runs 14 residues. V gave up 2 bases and J gave up 5 bases, with 12 bases separating them.

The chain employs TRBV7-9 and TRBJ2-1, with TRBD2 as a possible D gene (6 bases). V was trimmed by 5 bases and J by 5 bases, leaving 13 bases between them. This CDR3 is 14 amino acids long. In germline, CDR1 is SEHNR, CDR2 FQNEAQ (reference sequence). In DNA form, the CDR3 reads TGTGCCAGCAGCCTTAGTAGCGGACACAATGAGCAGTTCTTC. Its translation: CASSLSSGHNEQFF.

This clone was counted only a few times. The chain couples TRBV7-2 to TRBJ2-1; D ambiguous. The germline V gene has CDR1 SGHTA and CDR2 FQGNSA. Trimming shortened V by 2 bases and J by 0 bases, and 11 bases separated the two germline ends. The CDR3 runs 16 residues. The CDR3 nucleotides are TGTGCCAGCAGCTTATGGGCGTCGAGCTCCTACAATGAGCAGTTCTTC. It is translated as CASSLWASSSYNEQFF.

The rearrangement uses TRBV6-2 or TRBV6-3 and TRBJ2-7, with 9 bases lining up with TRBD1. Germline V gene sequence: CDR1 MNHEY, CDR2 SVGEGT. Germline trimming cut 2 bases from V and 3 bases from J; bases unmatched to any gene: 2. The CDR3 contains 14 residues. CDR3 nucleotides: TGTGCCAGCAGTTACGTGACAGGGGGCTACGAGCAGTACTTC. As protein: CASSYVTGGYEQYF.

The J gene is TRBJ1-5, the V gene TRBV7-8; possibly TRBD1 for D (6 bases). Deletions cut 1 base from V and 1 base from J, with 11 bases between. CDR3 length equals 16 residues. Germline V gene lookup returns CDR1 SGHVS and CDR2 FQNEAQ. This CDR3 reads CASSLGRGASNQPQHF. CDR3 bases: TGTGCCAGCAGCTTAGGGCGGGGGGCAAGCAATCAGCCCCAGCATTTT.

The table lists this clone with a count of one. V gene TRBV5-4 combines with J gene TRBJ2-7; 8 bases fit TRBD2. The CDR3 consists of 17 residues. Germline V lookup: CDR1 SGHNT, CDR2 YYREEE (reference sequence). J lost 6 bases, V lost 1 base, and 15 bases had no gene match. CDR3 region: CASSLSFGGAPRGEQYF. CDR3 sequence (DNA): TGTGCCAGCAGCTTGTCGTTCGGGGGGGCCCCCAGGGGCGAGCAGTACTTC.

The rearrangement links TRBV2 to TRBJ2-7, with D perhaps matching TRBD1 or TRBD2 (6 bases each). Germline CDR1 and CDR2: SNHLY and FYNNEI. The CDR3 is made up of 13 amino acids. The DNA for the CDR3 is TGTGCTACTCGAGGGGGGTACCCCTACGAGCAGTACTTC. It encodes CATRGGYPYEQYF.

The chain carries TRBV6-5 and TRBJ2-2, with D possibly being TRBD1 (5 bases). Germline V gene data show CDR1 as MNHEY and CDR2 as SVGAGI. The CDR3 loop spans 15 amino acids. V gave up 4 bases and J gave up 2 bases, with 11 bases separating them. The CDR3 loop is CASSFDRFNTGELFF. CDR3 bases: TGTGCCAGCAGTTTCGACAGATTCAACACCGGGGAGCTGTTTTTT.

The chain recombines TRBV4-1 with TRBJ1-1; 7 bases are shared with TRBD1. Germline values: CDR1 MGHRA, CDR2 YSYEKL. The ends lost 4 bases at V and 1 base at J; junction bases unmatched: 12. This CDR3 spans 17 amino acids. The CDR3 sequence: CASSPPAQGLWNTEAFF. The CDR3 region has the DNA TGCGCCAGCAGCCCTCCCGCACAGGGGCTGTGGAACACTGAAGCTTTCTTT.

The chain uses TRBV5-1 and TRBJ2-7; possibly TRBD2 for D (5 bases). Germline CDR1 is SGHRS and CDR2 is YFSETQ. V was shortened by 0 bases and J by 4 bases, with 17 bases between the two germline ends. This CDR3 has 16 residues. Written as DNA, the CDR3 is TGCGCCAGCAGCTTGGTAGGAGGAGCTCCCGAGTACGAGCAGTACTTC. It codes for CASSLVGGAPEYEQYF.

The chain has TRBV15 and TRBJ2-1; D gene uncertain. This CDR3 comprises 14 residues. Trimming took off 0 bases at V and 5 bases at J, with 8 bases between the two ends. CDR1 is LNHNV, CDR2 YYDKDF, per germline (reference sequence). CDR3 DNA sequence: TGTGCCACCAGCAGAGATTTGAGTAACAATGAGCAGTTCTTC. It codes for CATSRDLSNNEQFF.

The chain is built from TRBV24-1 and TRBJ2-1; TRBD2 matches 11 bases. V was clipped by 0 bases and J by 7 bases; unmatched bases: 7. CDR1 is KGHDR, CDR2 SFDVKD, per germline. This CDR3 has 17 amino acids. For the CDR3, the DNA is TGTGCCACCAGTGATTTGCCGGGACTAGCGGAGAGAAATGAGCAGTTCTTC. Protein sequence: CATSDLPGLAERNEQFF.

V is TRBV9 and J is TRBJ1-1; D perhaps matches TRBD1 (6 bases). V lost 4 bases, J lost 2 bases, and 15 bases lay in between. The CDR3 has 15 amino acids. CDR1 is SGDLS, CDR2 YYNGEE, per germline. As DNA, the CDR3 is TGTGCCAGCAGCCCCCGGGACATCTTAAACACTGAAGCTTTCTTT. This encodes CASSPRDILNTEAFF.

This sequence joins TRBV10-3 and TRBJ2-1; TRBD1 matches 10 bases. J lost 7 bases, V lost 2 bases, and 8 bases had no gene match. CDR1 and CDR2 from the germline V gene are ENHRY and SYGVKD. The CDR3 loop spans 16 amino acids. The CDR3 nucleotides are TGTGCCATCAGTGAGGGCCCGGGACAGGGGAAGAATGAGCAGTTCTTC. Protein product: CAISEGPGQGKNEQFF.

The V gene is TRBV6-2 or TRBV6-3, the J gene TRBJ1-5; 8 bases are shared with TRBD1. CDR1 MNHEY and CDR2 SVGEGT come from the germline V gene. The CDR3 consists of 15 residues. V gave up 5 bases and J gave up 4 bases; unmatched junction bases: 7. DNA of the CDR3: TGTGCCAGCAGTCGTCAGGGGGCGCAGAATCAGCCCCAGCATTTT. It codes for CASSRQGAQNQPQHF.

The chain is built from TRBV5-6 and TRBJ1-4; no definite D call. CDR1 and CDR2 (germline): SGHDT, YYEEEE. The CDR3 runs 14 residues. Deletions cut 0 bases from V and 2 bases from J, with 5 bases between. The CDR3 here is CASSLVSTNEKLFF. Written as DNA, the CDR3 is TGTGCCAGCAGCTTGGTCTCTACTAATGAAAAACTGTTTTTT.

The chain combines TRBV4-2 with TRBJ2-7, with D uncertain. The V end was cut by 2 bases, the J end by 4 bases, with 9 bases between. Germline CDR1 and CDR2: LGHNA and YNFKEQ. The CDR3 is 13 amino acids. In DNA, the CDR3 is TGTGCCAGCAGCCAATCAGTCCAATACGAGCAGTACTTC. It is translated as CASSQSVQYEQYF.

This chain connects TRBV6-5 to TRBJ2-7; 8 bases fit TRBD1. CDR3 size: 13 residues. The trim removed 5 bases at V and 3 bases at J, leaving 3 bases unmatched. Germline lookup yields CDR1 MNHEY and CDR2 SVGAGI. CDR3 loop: CASSTGGLYEQYF. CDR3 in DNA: TGTGCCAGCAGTACAGGGGGACTCTACGAGCAGTACTTC.

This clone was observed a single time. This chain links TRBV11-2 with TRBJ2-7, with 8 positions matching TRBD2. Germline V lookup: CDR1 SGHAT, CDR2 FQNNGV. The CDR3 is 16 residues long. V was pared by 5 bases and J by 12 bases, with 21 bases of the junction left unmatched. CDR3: CASSPLGEAGELIRYF. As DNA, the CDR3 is TGTGCCAGCAGCCCTCTCGGAGAAGCGGGAGAATTGATTAGGTACTTC.

In nucleotides, the CDR3 is TGTGCCAGCAGCCAAGCCTCCGGGACAGGTCGCTCCTACGAGCAGTACTTC. It specifies CASSQASGTGRSYEQYF. The chain carries TRBV4-2 and TRBJ2-7; 8 bases agree with TRBD1. The CDR3 is 17 residues long. After removal of 1 base from V and 0 bases from J, the junction contained 8 bases not matched to a gene. CDR1 is LGHNA, CDR2 YNFKEQ, per germline.

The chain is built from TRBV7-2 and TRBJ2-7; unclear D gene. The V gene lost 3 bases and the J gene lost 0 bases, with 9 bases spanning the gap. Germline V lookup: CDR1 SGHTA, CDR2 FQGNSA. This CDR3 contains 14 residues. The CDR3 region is CASSLGYHSYEQYF. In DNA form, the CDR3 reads TGTGCCAGCAGCTTGGGATACCACTCCTACGAGCAGTACTTC. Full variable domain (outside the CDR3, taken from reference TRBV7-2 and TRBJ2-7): GAGVSQSPSNKVTEKGKDVELRCDPISGHTALYWYRQSLGQGLEFLIYFQGNSAPDKSGLPSDRFSAERTGGSVSTLTIQRTQQEDSAVYLCASSLGYHSYEQYFGPGTRLTVT.